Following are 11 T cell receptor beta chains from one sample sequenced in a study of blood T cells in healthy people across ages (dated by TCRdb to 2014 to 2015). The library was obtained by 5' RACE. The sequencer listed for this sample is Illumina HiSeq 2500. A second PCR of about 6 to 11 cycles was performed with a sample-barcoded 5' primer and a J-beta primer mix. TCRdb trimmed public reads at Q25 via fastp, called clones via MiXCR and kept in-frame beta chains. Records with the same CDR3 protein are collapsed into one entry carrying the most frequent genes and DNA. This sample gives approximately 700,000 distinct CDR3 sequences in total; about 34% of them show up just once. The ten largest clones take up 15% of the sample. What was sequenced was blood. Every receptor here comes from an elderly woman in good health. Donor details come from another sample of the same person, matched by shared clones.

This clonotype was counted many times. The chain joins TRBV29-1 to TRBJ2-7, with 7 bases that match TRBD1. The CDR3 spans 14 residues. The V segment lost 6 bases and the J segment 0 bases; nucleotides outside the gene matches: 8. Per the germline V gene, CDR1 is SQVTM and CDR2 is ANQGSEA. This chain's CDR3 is CSVKDRRSSYEQYF. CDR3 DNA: TGCAGCGTAAAGGACAGGAGGAGCTCCTACGAGCAGTACTTC.

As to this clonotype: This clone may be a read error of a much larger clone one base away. The CDR3 nucleotides are TGTGCCAGCACTTCATCCGGGACTAGCGACGCCTACAATGAGCAGTACTTC. Translated, it gives CASTSSGTSDAYNEQYF. J is TRBJ2-1 and V is TRBV3-1; 10 bases match TRBD2. The DNA matches TRBJ2-7 better at its end, which makes the J call doubtful. There are 17 residues in the CDR3. CDR1 and CDR2 (germline): LGHDT, YNNKEL (reference sequence).

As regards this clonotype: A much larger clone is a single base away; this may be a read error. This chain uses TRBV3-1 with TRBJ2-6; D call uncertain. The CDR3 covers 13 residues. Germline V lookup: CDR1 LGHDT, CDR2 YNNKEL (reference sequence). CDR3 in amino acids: CAGSQAGANVLTF. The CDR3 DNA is TGTGCCGGCAGCCAAGCTGGGGCCAACGTCCTGACTTTC.

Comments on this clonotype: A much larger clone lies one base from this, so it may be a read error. The CDR3 loop reads CSAPRFMKTEAFF. In DNA, the CDR3 is TGCAGTGCTCCCCGATTCATGAAGACTGAAGCTTTCTTT. The chain couples TRBV20-1 to TRBJ1-1; D uncertain. The germline gives CDR1 DFQATT, CDR2 SNEGSKA (reference sequence). The CDR3 has 13 residues.

The CDR3 bases are TGTGCCAGCAGCTCCATGGGGGGGGGCTACAATGAGCAGTTCTTC. Translation gives CASSSMGGGYNEQFF. The chain uses TRBV7-2 and TRBJ2-1; 7 bases map to TRBD2. J gave up 3 bases and V 4 bases, and 6 bases lay outside the gene matches. The CDR3 is 15 amino acids. Germline values: CDR1 SGHTA, CDR2 FQGNSA.

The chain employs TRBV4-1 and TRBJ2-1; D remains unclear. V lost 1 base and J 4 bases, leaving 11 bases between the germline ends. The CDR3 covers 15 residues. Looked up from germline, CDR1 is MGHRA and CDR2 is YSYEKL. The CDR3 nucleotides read TGCGCCAGCAGCCAAGCGGAGTTCGCTTACAATGAGCAGTTCTTC. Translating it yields CASSQAEFAYNEQFF.

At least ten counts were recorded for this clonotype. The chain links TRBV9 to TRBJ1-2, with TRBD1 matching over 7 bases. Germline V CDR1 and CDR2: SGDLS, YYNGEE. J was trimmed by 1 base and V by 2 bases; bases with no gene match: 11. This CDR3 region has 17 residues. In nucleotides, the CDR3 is TGTGCCAGCAGCGTGGCAGGGGGAGCCCCTTTTAACTATGGCTACACCTTC. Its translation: CASSVAGGAPFNYGYTF.

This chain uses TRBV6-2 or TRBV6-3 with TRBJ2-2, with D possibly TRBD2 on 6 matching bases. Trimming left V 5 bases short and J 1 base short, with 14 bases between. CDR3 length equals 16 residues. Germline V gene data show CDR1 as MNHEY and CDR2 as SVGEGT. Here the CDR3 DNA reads TGTGCCAGCAGTCTTTTCACGGGGGTGAACACCGGGGAGCTGTTTTTT. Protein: CASSLFTGVNTGELFF.

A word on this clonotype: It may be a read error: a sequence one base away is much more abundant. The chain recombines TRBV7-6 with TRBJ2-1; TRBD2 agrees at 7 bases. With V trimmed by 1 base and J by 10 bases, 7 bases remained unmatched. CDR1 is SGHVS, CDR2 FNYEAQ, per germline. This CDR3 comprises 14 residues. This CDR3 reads CASSLGEGRYEQFF. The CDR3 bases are TGTGCCAGCAGCTTAGGGGAGGGAAGATACGAGCAGTTCTTC.

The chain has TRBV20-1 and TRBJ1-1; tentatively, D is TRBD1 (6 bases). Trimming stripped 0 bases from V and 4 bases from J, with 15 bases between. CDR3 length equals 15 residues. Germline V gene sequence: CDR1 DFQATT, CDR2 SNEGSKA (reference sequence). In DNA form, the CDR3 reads TGCAGTGCTAGAGATCCCCGGGGGCGGGGCACTGAAGCTTTCTTT. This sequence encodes CSARDPRGRGTEAFF.

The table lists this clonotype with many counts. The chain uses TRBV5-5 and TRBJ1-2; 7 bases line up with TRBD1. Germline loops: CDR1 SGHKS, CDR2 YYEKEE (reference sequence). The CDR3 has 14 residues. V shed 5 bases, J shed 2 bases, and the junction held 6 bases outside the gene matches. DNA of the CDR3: TGTGCCAGCAGGCGGGGACAGCAGAACTATGGCTACACCTTC. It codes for CASRRGQQNYGYTF.